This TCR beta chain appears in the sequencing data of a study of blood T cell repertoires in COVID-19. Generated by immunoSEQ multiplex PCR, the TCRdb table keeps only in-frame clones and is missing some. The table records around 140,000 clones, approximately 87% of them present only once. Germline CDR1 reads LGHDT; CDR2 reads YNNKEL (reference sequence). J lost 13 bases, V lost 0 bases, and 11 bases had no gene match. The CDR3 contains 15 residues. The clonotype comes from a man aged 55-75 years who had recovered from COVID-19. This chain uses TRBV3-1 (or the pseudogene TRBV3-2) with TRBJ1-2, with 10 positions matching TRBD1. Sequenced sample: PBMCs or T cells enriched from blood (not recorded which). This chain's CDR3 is CASSQDARTGGAATF. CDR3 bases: TGTGCCAGCAGCCAAGATGCTAGGACAGGGGGTGCGGCCACCTTC.